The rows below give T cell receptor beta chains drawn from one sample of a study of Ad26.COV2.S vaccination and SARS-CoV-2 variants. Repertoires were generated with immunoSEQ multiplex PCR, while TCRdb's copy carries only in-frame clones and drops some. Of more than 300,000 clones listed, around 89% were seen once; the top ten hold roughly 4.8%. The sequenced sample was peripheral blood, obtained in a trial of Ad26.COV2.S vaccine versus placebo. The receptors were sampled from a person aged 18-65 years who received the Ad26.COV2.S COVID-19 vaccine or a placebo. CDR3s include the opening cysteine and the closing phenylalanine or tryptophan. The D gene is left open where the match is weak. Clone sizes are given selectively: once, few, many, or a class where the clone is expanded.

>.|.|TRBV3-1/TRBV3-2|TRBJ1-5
CASSRNSNQPQHF
TGTGCCAGCAGCCGTAATAGCAATCAGCCCCAGCATTTT
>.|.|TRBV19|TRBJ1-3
CASSSLGERASGNTIYF
TGTGCCAGTAGCTCTCTCGGGGAAAGGGCCTCTGGAAACACCATATATTTT
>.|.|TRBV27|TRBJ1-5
CASSFRGSQPQHF
TGTGCCAGCAGTTTCAGGGGTAGCCAGCCCCAGCATTTT
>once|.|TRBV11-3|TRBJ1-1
CASSLGGAGEAFF
TGTGCCAGCAGCTTAGGGGGCGCGGGTGAAGCTTTCTTT
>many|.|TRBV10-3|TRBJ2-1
CAISDGYRVIYNEQFF
TGTGCCATCAGTGACGGATACAGGGTCATCTACAATGAGCAGTTCTTC
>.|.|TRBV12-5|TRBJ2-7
CASGEVYEQYF
TGTGCTAGTGGCGAGGTCTACGAGCAGTACTTC
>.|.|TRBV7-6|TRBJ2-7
CASSPGRGGPGREQYF
TGTGCCAGCAGCCCAGGAAGGGGGGGCCCTGGGCGGGAGCAGTACTTC
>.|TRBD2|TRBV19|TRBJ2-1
CASSIDWVPSGGVYNEQFF
TGTGCCAGTAGTATAGATTGGGTCCCTAGCGGGGGGGTCTACAATGAGCAGTTCTTC
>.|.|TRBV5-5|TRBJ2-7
CASSPRAAYEQYF
TGTGCCAGCAGCCCCAGGGCAGCCTACGAGCAGTACTTC
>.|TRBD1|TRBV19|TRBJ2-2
CASSMGQGAGGELFF
TGTGCCAGTAGTATGGGGCAGGGGGCCGGCGGGGAGCTGTTTTTT
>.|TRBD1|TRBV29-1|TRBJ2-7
CSVDREGSYEQYF
TGCAGCGTAGACAGGGAAGGCTCCTACGAGCAGTACTTC
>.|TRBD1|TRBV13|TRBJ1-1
CASSLDVDRIRMNTEAFF
TGTGCCAGCAGCTTAGACGTGGACAGGATAAGAATGAACACTGAAGCTTTCTTT
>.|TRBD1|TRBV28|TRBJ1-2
CASSSADRGYGYTF
TGTGCCAGCAGTTCAGCGGACAGGGGCTATGGCTACACCTTC
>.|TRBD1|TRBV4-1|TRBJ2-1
CASSQVGGQGANNEQFF
TGCGCCAGCAGCCAAGTAGGCGGACAGGGGGCTAATAATGAGCAGTTCTTC
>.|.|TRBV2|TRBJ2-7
CASSDGSVRVYEQYF
TGTGCCAGCAGTGATGGGTCCGTGAGGGTCTACGAGCAGTACTTC
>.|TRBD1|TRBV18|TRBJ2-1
CASDPDRGQSHEQFF
TGTGCCAGCGACCCGGACAGGGGGCAATCCCATGAGCAGTTCTTC
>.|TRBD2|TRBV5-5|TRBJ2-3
CASSLWGLAGGDGSTDTQYF
TGTGCCAGCAGCTTGTGGGGACTAGCGGGAGGGGATGGTAGCACAGATACGCAGTATTTT
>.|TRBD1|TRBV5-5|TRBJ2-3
CASSYGDRANTQYF
TGTGCCAGCAGCTACGGGGACAGGGCAAATACGCAGTATTTT
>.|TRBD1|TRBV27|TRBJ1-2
CASRDRGDYGYTF
TGTGCCAGCAGGGACAGGGGAGACTATGGCTACACCTTC
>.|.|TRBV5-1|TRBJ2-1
CASSYDAGSYNEQFF
TGCGCCAGCAGCTACGATGCGGGCTCCTACAATGAGCAGTTCTTC
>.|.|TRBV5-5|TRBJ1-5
CASSFRAWGSNQPQHF
TGTGCCAGCAGCTTTAGGGCTTGGGGGAGCAATCAGCCCCAGCATTTT
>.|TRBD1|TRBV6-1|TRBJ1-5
CASSEAGQGGMQPQHF
TGTGCCAGCAGTGAAGCAGGACAGGGGGGGATGCAGCCCCAGCATTTT
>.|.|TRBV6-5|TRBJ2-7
CASRSRRLDGEQYF
TGTGCCAGCAGGTCCAGACGACTAGACGGAGAGCAGTACTTC
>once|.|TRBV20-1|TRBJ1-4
CSASYGFGDNEKLFF
TGCAGTGCTAGTTACGGTTTCGGAGATAATGAAAAACTGTTTTTT
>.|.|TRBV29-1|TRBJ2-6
CSSLSSGANVLTF
TGCAGCTCCCTGAGCTCTGGGGCCAACGTCCTGACTTTC
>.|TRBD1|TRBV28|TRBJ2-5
CASSPPGQGGKTQYF
TGTGCCAGCAGTCCACCGGGACAGGGCGGAAAGACCCAGTACTTC
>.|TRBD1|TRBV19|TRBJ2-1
CASSIRDRGLYNEQFF
TGTGCCAGTAGTATCAGGGACAGGGGGCTTTACAATGAGCAGTTCTTC